This T cell receptor beta chain came from a study of control samples from healthy donors and cancer patients (dated by TCRdb to 2020 to 2021). This clone was seen a single time. There is no known antigen for this receptor. Per-base quality was not reported, and no clone a single base away is much larger than it. The library came from the immunoSEQ multiplex PCR assay. TCRdb took over this immuneACCESS table, retaining in-frame rearrangements with V and J assigned. Such tables are incomplete; in checked studies, under half of the missing clones stem from an unresolved V gene, and the remainder is unexplained. The sample includes about 21,000 clones, with 80% to 90% observed a single time. The ten largest clonotypes hold roughly 24% of the sample. Relative to germline, V is 3 bases shorter and J is 5 bases shorter, with 7 bases between their ends. Reading from cysteine to phenylalanine, the CDR3 counts 12 amino acids. Only CDR3 DNA is held: 36 bases, read in frame from base 1.

The receptor was derived from a man between 60 and 75 years old with colorectal cancer. The sequence joins TRBV12-3 or TRBV12-4 to TRBJ1-1; a confident D gene designation cannot be given. Sequenced input: PBMCs. The DNA sequence reads TGTGCCAGCAGTTTTCAGGAAACTGAAGCTTTCTTT. This sequence encodes CASSFQETEAFF.